A selection of T cell receptor beta chains follows, all from one sample in a study of CD8 T cells in ankylosing spondylitis. TCRdb reprocessed the 5' RACE reads via MiXCR and lists one record per CDR3 protein. The table has roughly 440,000 distinct CDR3 sequences, about a sixth seen once; the top ten hold approximately 1%. Sequencing used blood, either unsorted or a sorted T cell fraction (not recorded which). All receptors come from a male donor with ankylosing spondylitis. The CDR3 runs from the conserved cysteine through the conserved F or W. D genes are given only for firm matches. The size entry is marked missing in some rows and otherwise reads once, few, many or a size class.

>TRBD1|TRBV30|.|TRBJ1-5
CAWSFGDSPNQPQHF
TGTGCCTGGAGTTTTGGGGACAGCCCTAATCAGCCCCAGCATTTT
>.|TRBV12-3/TRBV12-4|many|TRBJ2-1
CASRARGSEQFF
TGTGCCAGCAGGGCCCGTGGGTCTGAGCAGTTCTTC
>.|TRBV7-9|few|TRBJ2-3
CASSSDSGTDTQYF
TGTGCCAGCAGCTCCGACTCTGGCACAGATACGCAGTATTTT
>.|TRBV20-1|few|TRBJ2-7
CSAPWAGAPYEQYF
TGCAGTGCCCCGTGGGCGGGGGCCCCCTACGAGCAGTACTTC
>TRBD1|TRBV6-1|few|TRBJ1-5
CASSTRGHSNQPQHF
TGTGCCAGCAGTACCAGGGGGCATAGCAATCAGCCCCAGCATTTT
>.|TRBV6-2/TRBV6-3|few|TRBJ2-1
CASSYRRDTYNEQFF
TGTGCCAGCAGTTACCGTCGGGACACTTACAATGAGCAGTTCTTC
>.|TRBV12-3/TRBV12-4|few|TRBJ1-6
CASNRAGAAYNSPLHF
TGTGCCAGCAACCGAGCGGGGGCTGCCTATAATTCACCCCTCCACTTT
>.|TRBV9|.|TRBJ1-4
CASSVTLGGDEKLFF
TGTGCCAGCAGCGTAACGTTAGGGGGTGATGAAAAACTGTTTTTT
>TRBD1|TRBV5-1|few|TRBJ1-1
CASSGTPGQGGRAFF
TGCGCCAGCAGCGGTACCCCGGGACAGGGAGGGCGAGCTTTCTTT
>TRBD1|TRBV20-1|few|TRBJ2-7
CSASPGTGYYEQYF
TGCAGTGCCAGCCCCGGGACAGGGTACTACGAGCAGTACTTC
>.|TRBV20-1|few|TRBJ2-3
CSARTSTDTQYF
TGCAGTGCTAGGACTAGCACAGATACGCAGTATTTT
>.|TRBV20-1|many|TRBJ2-2
CSASRSGGAGELFF
TGCAGTGCTAGCAGATCGGGGGGCGCCGGGGAGCTGTTTTTT
>.|TRBV29-1|few|TRBJ1-6
CSAKLGGNNSPLHF
TGCAGCGCCAAGTTGGGGGGTAATAATTCACCCCTCCACTTT
>.|TRBV28|few|TRBJ2-6
CASSEGGASSGANVLTF
TGTGCCAGCAGTGAGGGGGGGGCCTCCTCAGGGGCCAACGTCCTGACTTTC
>TRBD2|TRBV20-1|few|TRBJ2-7
CSARLSGRWGEQYF
TGCAGTGCTAGGCTTAGCGGGAGGTGGGGCGAGCAGTACTTC
>.|TRBV9|.|TRBJ2-1
CASSVDGGGGGHNNEQFF
TGTGCCAGCAGCGTAGATGGTGGTGGGGGGGGACATAACAATGAGCAGTTCTTC
>TRBD1|TRBV27|few|TRBJ2-7
CASSPWDRRTYEQYF
TGTGCCAGCAGTCCATGGGACAGGAGAACCTACGAGCAGTACTTC
>.|TRBV20-1|few|TRBJ2-2
CSARRSGKVYTGELFF
TGCAGTGCTAGACGTTCAGGGAAGGTTTACACCGGGGAGCTGTTTTTT
>.|TRBV12-3/TRBV12-4|many|TRBJ2-2
CASTKGGNTGELFF
TGTGCCAGCACCAAGGGGGGGAACACCGGGGAGCTGTTTTTT
>.|TRBV20-1|few|TRBJ2-7
CSARVRGAGLGRDEQYF
TGCAGTGCTAGAGTTAGGGGGGCCGGACTAGGGAGAGACGAGCAGTACTTC
>.|TRBV20-1|.|TRBJ1-2
CSARDRTVYGYTF
TGCAGTGCTAGAGATCGGACAGTTTATGGCTACACCTTC
>TRBD2|TRBV5-4|.|TRBJ2-1
CASSLRAGGYNEQFF
TGTGCCAGCAGCTTAAGAGCGGGGGGGTACAATGAGCAGTTCTTC
>.|TRBV20-1|.|TRBJ1-2
CSARVGGVDYGYTF
TGCAGTGCTAGAGTGGGCGGGGTTGACTATGGCTACACCTTC
>.|TRBV12-3/TRBV12-4|many|TRBJ2-2
CASSPAGIPGELFF
TGTGCCAGCAGCCCCGCAGGGATCCCCGGGGAGCTGTTTTTT
>.|TRBV18|.|TRBJ1-5
CASSPIDSPNQPQHF
TGTGCCAGCTCACCTATAGACAGTCCCAATCAGCCCCAGCATTTT
>.|TRBV5-6|few|TRBJ2-7
CASSLPGFYEQYF
TGTGCCAGCAGCTTGCCCGGGTTCTACGAGCAGTACTTC
>TRBD1|TRBV12-3/TRBV12-4|.|TRBJ2-2
CASSARQGAGELFF
TGTGCCAGCAGTGCGAGACAGGGTGCCGGGGAGCTGTTTTTT
>TRBD2|TRBV6-2/TRBV6-3|few|TRBJ2-1
CASSYLAGGEQFF
TGTGCCAGCTCCTATCTAGCGGGGGGTGAGCAGTTCTTC
>TRBD1|TRBV7-2|few|TRBJ2-7
CASSFGQGQYF
TGTGCCAGCAGCTTTGGACAGGGGCAGTACTTC
>.|TRBV5-4|.|TRBJ2-3
CASSASASDTQYF
TGTGCCAGCAGCGCCTCCGCGTCAGATACGCAGTATTTT
>TRBD1|TRBV4-1|.|TRBJ1-2
CASSQEWGQGYYGYTF
TGCGCCAGCAGCCAAGAGTGGGGACAGGGGTACTATGGCTACACCTTC
>.|TRBV6-1|.|TRBJ2-2
CASSARVTNTGELFF
TGTGCCAGCAGTGCGAGGGTTACGAACACCGGGGAGCTGTTTTTT
>.|TRBV12-3/TRBV12-4|.|TRBJ1-4
CASSLGKTNEKLFF
TGTGCCAGCAGTTTAGGGAAGACTAATGAAAAACTGTTTTTT
>.|TRBV2|.|TRBJ2-7
CASTQHYEQYF
TGTGCCAGCACCCAGCACTACGAGCAGTACTTC
>.|TRBV30|few|TRBJ1-5
CAWSGSSLNQPQHF
TGTGCCTGGAGTGGGTCCAGTTTGAATCAGCCCCAGCATTTT
>.|TRBV7-2|.|TRBJ2-1
CASSSDKKVGEQFF
TGTGCCAGCAGCTCAGATAAAAAGGTTGGTGAGCAGTTCTTC
>TRBD2|TRBV24-1|few|TRBJ2-1
CATSDATSGSSYNEQFF
TGTGCCACCAGTGATGCAACTAGCGGGAGCTCCTACAATGAGCAGTTCTTC
>.|TRBV5-1|.|TRBJ2-7
CASSWDISYEQYF
TGCGCCAGCAGTTGGGACATATCCTACGAGCAGTACTTC
>TRBD1|TRBV5-1|few|TRBJ1-4
CASSLSPGQVNEKLFF
TGCGCCAGCAGCTTGTCACCGGGACAGGTTAATGAAAAACTGTTTTTT
>TRBD2|TRBV20-1|few|TRBJ2-5
CSARPREGRRIQETQYF
TGCAGTGCTAGACCCCGGGAGGGCCGAAGGATCCAAGAGACCCAGTACTTC
>.|TRBV3-1|.|TRBJ1-1
CASSPAGVNTEAFF
TGTGCCAGCAGCCCCGCGGGGGTGAACACTGAAGCTTTCTTT
>.|TRBV6-5|many|TRBJ2-5
CASSYQGDRETQYF
TGTGCCAGCAGTTATCAGGGAGATAGGGAGACCCAGTACTTC
>TRBD1|TRBV3-1|.|TRBJ1-5
CASSQGTGGVGQPQHF
TGTGCCAGCAGCCAGGGGACAGGGGGCGTCGGTCAGCCCCAGCATTTT